This T cell receptor beta chain was sequenced for a study of CD8+ T cells in alopecia areata. The sequencing template was cDNA reverse transcribed from extracted RNA. Here immunoSEQ multiplex PCR was the method, and the copy in TCRdb shows in-frame clones only, minus some. The table includes 200,000 to 250,000 clones, 35% to 45% detected once. Treatment specified: oral pan-JAK inhibitor, 5-10 mg twice daily. Study results and caveats: Tissue-resident alphabeta T cells belonging to normal skin likewise get sequenced within scalp specimens.

The germline V gene encodes CDR1 SGHNT and CDR2 YYREEE (reference sequence). The CDR3 totals 16 residues. Trimming took 4 bases from V and 0 from J, leaving 17 bases between them. Details on this clone: Antigen unknown.

This receptor was taken from a human donor with alopecia areata. The chain is built from TRBV5-4 and TRBJ2-7, with TRBD1 as a possible D gene (6 bases). The sample was CD4+ T cells sorted from blood, taken at approximately week 30, from a patient treated with tofacitinib. The CDR3 DNA sequence: TGTGCCAGCAGCGGGCTCCGGGACACCCACTCCTACGAGCAGTACTTC. This translates into CASSGLRDTHSYEQYF.